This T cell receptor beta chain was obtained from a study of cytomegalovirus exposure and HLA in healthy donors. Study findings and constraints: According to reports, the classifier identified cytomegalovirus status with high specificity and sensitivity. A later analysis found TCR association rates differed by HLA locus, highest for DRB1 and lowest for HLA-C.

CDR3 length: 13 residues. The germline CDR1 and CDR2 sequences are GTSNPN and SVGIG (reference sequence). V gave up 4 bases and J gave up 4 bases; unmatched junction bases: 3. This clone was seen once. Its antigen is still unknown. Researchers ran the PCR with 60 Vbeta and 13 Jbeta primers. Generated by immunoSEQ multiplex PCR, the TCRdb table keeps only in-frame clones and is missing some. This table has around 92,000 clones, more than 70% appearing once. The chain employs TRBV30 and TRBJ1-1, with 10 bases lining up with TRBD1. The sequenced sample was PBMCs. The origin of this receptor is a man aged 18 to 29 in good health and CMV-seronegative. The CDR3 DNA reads TGTGCCTGGACCTGGACAGGGGGCACTGAAGCTTTCTTT. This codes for CAWTWTGGTEAFF.